This TCR beta chain came from a study of T cell changes during pregnancy in multiple sclerosis. Produced via immunoSEQ multiplex PCR; TCRdb's table is partial and in-frame only. This table holds approximately 46,000 clones, more than 90% found once. V gave up 2 bases and J gave up 0 bases, with 10 bases separating them. Germline CDR1 is MNHEY and CDR2 is SMNVEV (reference sequence). The CDR3 has 15 residues. The sequenced sample was CD8+ T cells from peripheral blood mononuclear cells, obtained after pregnancy. The V call is TRBV27, the J call TRBJ1-1; TRBD1 might be the D (5 bases). The TCR was taken from a female donor with multiple sclerosis, enrolled in a pregnancy study. The CDR3 sequence is CASSLDSPMNTEAFF. CDR3 sequence (DNA): TGTGCCAGCAGTTTAGACAGTCCCATGAACACTGAAGCTTTCTTT.